This entry lists 5 T cell receptor beta chains sequenced from one sample in a study of blood T cell repertoires in COVID-19. Sequenced by immunoSEQ multiplex PCR; TCRdb stores in-frame clones only, minus some. The data contain 80,000 to 100,000 clones, around nine tenths of them singletons. The sequenced sample was peripheral blood. The receptors were sampled from a man aged 50-60 years with acute or convalescent COVID-19.

CDR3 coding DNA: TGTGCCAGCAGCGTCGACGTCCCGGGAGAGCAGTACTTC. It yields the protein CASSVDVPGEQYF. The gene calls are TRBV9 and TRBJ2-7, with D possibly TRBD2 on 5 matching bases. Trimming removed 2 bases from V and 7 bases from J, with 13 bases in between. Germline V gives CDR1 SGDLS, CDR2 YYNGEE. There are 13 residues in the CDR3.

DNA of the CDR3: TGTGCCAGCAGTGGACAGCGATATACCTCGGTCACCGGGGAGCTGTTTTTT. Residues: CASSGQRYTSVTGELFF. This chain uses TRBV2 with TRBJ2-2; D possibly corresponds to TRBD1 (5 bases). The CDR3 spans 17 residues. Germline CDR1 is SNHLY and CDR2 is FYNNEI. V was trimmed by 4 bases and J by 4 bases, leaving 19 bases between them.

This chain joins TRBV10-1 and TRBJ1-1; 7 nucleotides line up with TRBD1. V shed 0 bases and J 1 base; nucleotides not matched to a gene: 2. The germline gives CDR1 WNHNN, CDR2 SYGVQD (reference sequence). CDR3 length: 15 residues. CDR3 coding DNA: TGCGCCAGCAGTGAGTCGAGACAGGGGAACACTGAAGCTTTCTTT. This translates into CASSESRQGNTEAFF.

This chain joins TRBV3-1 (or the pseudogene TRBV3-2) and TRBJ1-4; no definite D call. The CDR3 extends over 15 amino acids. From germline, CDR1 is LGHDT and CDR2 YNNKEL (reference sequence). Trimming left V 4 bases short and J 6 bases short, with 15 bases between. As DNA, the CDR3 is TGTGCCAGCAGCCGGAGGCGGAGAGACGATGAAAAACTGTTTTTT. It is translated as CASSRRRRDDEKLFF.

J is TRBJ2-2 and V is TRBV24-1, with no clear D. Between the trimmed V and J ends, which lost 8 bases and 4 bases, there was a span of 10 bases. Germline-derived CDR1 and CDR2 are KGHDR and SFDVKD. CDR3 length: 13 residues. The CDR3 nucleotides read TGTGCCACCACGGAAACTATCACCGGGGAGCTGTTTTTT. Protein sequence: CATTETITGELFF.